Following are 22 T cell receptor beta chains from one sample sequenced in a study of blood T cell repertoires in COVID-19. The protocol was immunoSEQ multiplex PCR, while the TCRdb copy is restricted to in-frame clones and leaves out a portion. The table shows about 97,000 clones, with about nine tenths occurring only once. Sequences were obtained from peripheral blood. The receptors shown here come from a man aged 50 to 59 with acute or convalescent COVID-19.

This clone was seen a single time. The genes are TRBV12-3 or TRBV12-4 and TRBJ1-2; no clear D gene. There are 13 residues in the CDR3. The germline V and J ends were trimmed by 4 bases and 8 bases, with 14 bases remaining between them. CDR3 sequence (DNA): TGTGCCAGCAGTTCCAGACTATCCTTGGGCTACACCTTC. It codes for CASSSRLSLGYTF.

The chain carries TRBV2 and TRBJ1-5; D not certain. The germline CDR1 and CDR2 sequences are SNHLY and FYNNEI. The V end was cut by 1 base, the J end by 1 base, with 8 bases between. The CDR3 has 15 residues. CDR3 nucleotides: TGTGCCAGCAGTGAAGGAGGGAGGAGCAATCAGCCCCAGCATTTT. Translating it yields CASSEGGRSNQPQHF.

The chain links TRBV11-2 to TRBJ1-1, with unresolved D. The CDR3 consists of 11 residues. CDR1 and CDR2 (germline): SGHAT, FQNNGV. With 5 bases removed from V and 8 bases from J, the gap between germline ends came to 9 bases. The CDR3 is CASSGLGEAFF. CDR3 nucleotide sequence: TGTGCCAGCAGCGGCCTGGGCGAAGCTTTCTTT.

The chain carries TRBV9 and TRBJ2-3; 13 nucleotides align to TRBD2. CDR1 is SGDLS and CDR2 is YYNGEE in the germline V gene. Losses at the gene ends were 3 bases for V and 4 bases for J; bases not matched to a gene: 5. This CDR3 has 16 amino acids. The CDR3, as DNA: TGTGCCAGCAGCGCCCTACTAGCGGGGGGGCCAGATACGCAGTATTTT. The encoded protein is CASSALLAGGPDTQYF.

J is TRBJ1-1 and V is TRBV25-1; D is ambiguous. CDR3 length: 12 residues. Germline V gene lookup returns CDR1 MGHDK and CDR2 SYGVNS. Trimming pared 7 bases from V and 5 bases from J, leaving 11 bases between. The CDR3 protein is CASKRETTEAFF. CDR3 bases: TGTGCCAGCAAGCGAGAGACGACTGAAGCTTTCTTT.

This rearrangement joins TRBV7-2 to TRBJ2-5; 9 nucleotides line up with TRBD2. The CDR3 spans 15 residues. V shed 1 base and J 6 bases; nucleotides not matched to a gene: 6. Germline V CDR1 and CDR2: SGHTA, FQGNSA. The CDR3 DNA sequence: TGTGCCAGCAGCTTAGGTCGCGGGGGGGGTAAGACCCAGTACTTC. It specifies CASSLGRGGGKTQYF.

The chain employs TRBV6-2 or TRBV6-3 and TRBJ2-1, with TRBD1 identical over 10 bases. Trimming cost V 4 bases and J 4 bases; bases outside gene matches: 4. CDR1 MNHEY and CDR2 SVGEGT come from the germline V gene. The CDR3 spans 15 residues. CDR3 in DNA: TGTGCCAGCAGTTCCCGGGGACAGGGGTACAATGAGCAGTTCTTC. Translated: CASSSRGQGYNEQFF.

This chain connects TRBV3-1 (or the pseudogene TRBV3-2) to TRBJ1-4; D is uncertain. V was trimmed by 1 base and J by 0 bases, leaving 9 bases between them. CDR3 length equals 16 residues. CDR1 and CDR2 from the germline V gene are LGHDT and YNNKEL (reference sequence). This chain's CDR3 is CASSQGRIATNEKLFF. The CDR3 DNA follows: TGTGCCAGCAGCCAAGGCAGGATTGCAACTAATGAAAAACTGTTTTTT.

The genes are TRBV4-3 and TRBJ2-1, with 8 positions matching TRBD2. Germline values: CDR1 LGHNA, CDR2 YSLEER. The CDR3 loop spans 15 amino acids. Trimming took 0 bases from V and 8 from J; bases not matched to a gene: 6. CDR3 protein: CASSQERGAVDEQFF. CDR3 DNA: TGCGCCAGCAGCCAAGAGCGGGGGGCGGTTGATGAGCAGTTCTTC.

This clone came up once. The rearrangement links TRBV6-5 to TRBJ2-7, with a tentative D call TRBD1 (6 bases). Germline V gives CDR1 MNHEY, CDR2 SVGAGI. V was shortened by 1 base and J by 0 bases, with 10 bases between the two germline ends. The CDR3 contains 15 residues. CDR3 sequence reads: CASSYFTGSSYEQYF. Written as DNA, the CDR3 is TGTGCCAGCAGTTACTTCACAGGGAGCTCCTACGAGCAGTACTTC.

The chain recombines TRBV7-9 with TRBJ1-1, with D perhaps matching TRBD1 (5 bases). The CDR3 is 13 residues long. V was shortened by 5 bases and J by 1 base, with 8 bases between the two germline ends. CDR1 and CDR2 (germline): SEHNR, FQNEAQ (reference sequence). The CDR3 reads CASSRTSNTEAFF. The CDR3 DNA follows: TGTGCCAGCAGCAGGACATCGAACACTGAAGCTTTCTTT. The full variable domain, rest sourced from reference TRBV7-9 and TRBJ1-1, is DTGVSQNPRHKITKRGQNVTFRCDPISEHNRLYWYRQTLGQGPEFLTYFQNEAQLEKSRLLSDRFSAERPKGSFSTLEIQRTEQGDSAMYLCASSRTSNTEAFFGQGTRLTVV.

The chain carries TRBV2 and TRBJ1-5, with D unresolved. The V end lost 1 base, the J end lost 4 bases, and 11 bases lay between the germline ends. Germline loops: CDR1 SNHLY, CDR2 FYNNEI. The CDR3 totals 15 residues. The DNA for the CDR3 is TGTGCCAGCAGTGAAGGAGGGATCCGGAATCAGCCCCAGCATTTT. Amino acids: CASSEGGIRNQPQHF.

The chain is built from TRBV4-1 and TRBJ2-1; tentative D call: TRBD2 (5 bases). Germline V lookup: CDR1 MGHRA, CDR2 YSYEKL. The CDR3 runs 18 residues. The ends were cut back, 0 bases at V and 6 bases at J, with 21 bases in the middle. For the CDR3, the DNA is TGCGCCAGCAGCCAAGACCCGCCGGACGGTCACCGGGGCAATGAGCAGTTCTTC. Translating it yields CASSQDPPDGHRGNEQFF.

The V call is TRBV5-1, the J call TRBJ2-2, with 8 positions matching TRBD1. The CDR3 has 14 residues. V was clipped by 4 bases and J by 7 bases; unmatched bases: 6. Germline V gives CDR1 SGHRS, CDR2 YFSETQ. CDR3 in amino acids: CASSLRQGNGELFF. CDR3 nucleotides: TGCGCCAGCAGCCTGCGACAGGGGAACGGGGAGCTGTTTTTT. Using reference TRBV5-1 and TRBJ2-2 for the parts outside the CDR3, the full variable domain is KAGVTQTPRYLIKTRGQQVTLSCSPISGHRSVSWYQQTPGQGLQFLFEYFSETQRNKGNFPGRFSGRQFSNSRSEMNVSTLELGDSALYLCASSLRQGNGELFFGEGSRLTVL.

The J gene is TRBJ2-1, the V gene TRBV7-9, with 9 bases that match TRBD2. Trimming cost V 1 base and J 10 bases; bases outside gene matches: 14. Germline CDR1 reads SEHNR; CDR2 reads FQNEAQ (reference sequence). The length of the CDR3 is 17 residues. The CDR3 DNA is TGTGCCAGCAGCTTAGAAAGGTTTAGCGGGGGCCGAGGGGAGCAGTTCTTC. Protein: CASSLERFSGGRGEQFF.

This sequence joins TRBV4-2 and TRBJ2-6; 8 nucleotides match TRBD2. With V trimmed by 4 bases and J by 4 bases, 12 bases remained unmatched. Germline-derived CDR1 and CDR2 are LGHNA and YNFKEQ. The CDR3 runs to 18 residues. CDR3 region: CASSLRGGGVEGANVLTF. In DNA, the CDR3 is TGTGCCAGCAGCCTCCGGGGGGGCGGGGTGGAAGGGGCCAACGTCCTGACTTTC.

The chain uses TRBV12-3 or TRBV12-4 and TRBJ2-2, with TRBD1 matching over 7 bases. The CDR3 has 13 residues. V lost 4 bases, J lost 6 bases, and 2 bases stayed unmatched. The CDR3 reads CASSWTGAGELFF. The CDR3 DNA follows: TGTGCCAGCAGTTGGACAGGCGCCGGGGAGCTGTTTTTT.

The genes are TRBV4-2 and TRBJ2-7, with D unclear. This CDR3 spans 14 amino acids. Trimming removed 1 base at V and 6 bases at J, with 13 bases between. The germline CDR1 and CDR2 sequences are LGHNA and YNFKEQ. As DNA, the CDR3 is TGTGCCAGCAGCCAAGGGCAGGATTTTTCCGAGCAGTACTTC. The encoded protein is CASSQGQDFSEQYF.

The chain uses TRBV12-3 or TRBV12-4 and TRBJ2-1, with 8 bases identical to TRBD2. This CDR3 comprises 13 residues. Unmatched junction bases numbered 3, after V lost 2 bases and J lost 9 bases. For the CDR3, the DNA is TGTGCCAGCAGTTTATTCGGACTAGCTGAGCAGTTCTTC. Amino acid sequence: CASSLFGLAEQFF.

This chain's CDR3 is CASREQGSPYNEQFF. The CDR3 DNA is TGTGCCAGCAGGGAACAGGGAAGCCCGTACAATGAGCAGTTCTTC. The chain links TRBV6-6 to TRBJ2-1; D possibly corresponds to TRBD1 (6 bases). This CDR3 comprises 15 residues. Per the germline V gene, CDR1 is MNHNY and CDR2 is SVGAGI (reference sequence). V shed 6 bases and J shed 4 bases, with 16 bases lying between them.

The chain is built from TRBV4-1 and TRBJ2-3; maybe TRBD2 (6 bases). The V gene's germline CDR1 is MGHRA and CDR2 YSYEKL. CDR3 length: 18 amino acids. V lost 0 bases and J 0 bases, leaving 16 bases between the germline ends. The CDR3 DNA sequence: TGCGCCAGCAGCCAAGAGAGGTCTCGGGGGTTAAGCACAGATACGCAGTATTTT. Translation: CASSQERSRGLSTDTQYF.

The chain recombines TRBV5-1 with TRBJ1-2; 8 bases fit TRBD1. Germline V gene data show CDR1 as SGHRS and CDR2 as YFSETQ. This CDR3 region has 14 residues. Losses at the gene ends were 4 bases for V and 4 bases for J; bases not matched to a gene: 6. CDR3 coding DNA: TGCGCCAGCAGCCAACAACAGGGGGTCTATGGCTACACCTTC. Residues: CASSQQQGVYGYTF. The whole variable domain, remainder taken from reference TRBV5-1 and TRBJ1-2, is KAGVTQTPRYLIKTRGQQVTLSCSPISGHRSVSWYQQTPGQGLQFLFEYFSETQRNKGNFPGRFSGRQFSNSRSEMNVSTLELGDSALYLCASSQQQGVYGYTFGSGTRLTVV.